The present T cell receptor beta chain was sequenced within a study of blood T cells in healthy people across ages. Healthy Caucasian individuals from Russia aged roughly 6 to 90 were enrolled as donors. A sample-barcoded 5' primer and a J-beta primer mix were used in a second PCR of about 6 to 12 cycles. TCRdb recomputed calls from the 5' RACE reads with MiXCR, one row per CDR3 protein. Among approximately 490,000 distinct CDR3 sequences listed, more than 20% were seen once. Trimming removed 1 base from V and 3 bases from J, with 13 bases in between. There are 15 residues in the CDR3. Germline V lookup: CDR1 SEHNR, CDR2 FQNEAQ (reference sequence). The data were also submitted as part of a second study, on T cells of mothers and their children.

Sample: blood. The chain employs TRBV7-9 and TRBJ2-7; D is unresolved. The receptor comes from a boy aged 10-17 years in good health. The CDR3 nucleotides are TGTGCCAGCAGCTTAGACGTCAGGAGCAACTACGAGCAGTACTTC. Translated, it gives CASSLDVRSNYEQYF.